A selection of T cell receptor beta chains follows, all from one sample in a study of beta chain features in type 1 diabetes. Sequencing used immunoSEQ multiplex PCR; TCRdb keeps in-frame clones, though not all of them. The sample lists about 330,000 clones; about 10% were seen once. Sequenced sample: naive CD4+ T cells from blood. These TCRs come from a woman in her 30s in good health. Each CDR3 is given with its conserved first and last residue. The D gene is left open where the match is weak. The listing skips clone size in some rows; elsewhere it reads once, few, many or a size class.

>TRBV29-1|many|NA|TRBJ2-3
CSVEGQGTDTQYF
TGCAGCGTTGAAGGACAGGGCACAGATACGCAGTATTTT
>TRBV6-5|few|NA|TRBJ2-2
CASSYRSANTGELFF
TGTGCCAGCAGTTACAGGAGCGCGAACACCGGGGAGCTGTTTTTT
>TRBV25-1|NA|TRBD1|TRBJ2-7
CASSAKGAREQYF
TGTGCCAGCAGTGCGAAGGGGGCGCGAGAGCAGTACTTC
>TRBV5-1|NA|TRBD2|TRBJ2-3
CASSLVAGAFTDTQYF
TGCGCCAGCAGCTTGGTGGCGGGAGCATTCACAGATACGCAGTATTTT
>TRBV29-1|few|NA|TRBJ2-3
CSVVGGSTGDTQYF
TGCAGCGTTGTCGGAGGTTCAACCGGAGATACGCAGTATTTT
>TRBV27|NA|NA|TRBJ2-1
CASSSSSSYNEQFF
TGTGCCAGCAGTTCGTCTAGCTCCTACAATGAGCAGTTCTTC
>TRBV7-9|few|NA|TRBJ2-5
CASSYGSFETQYF
TGTGCCAGCAGCTACGGGAGTTTTGAGACCCAGTACTTC
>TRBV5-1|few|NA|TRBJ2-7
CASSGNYEQYF
TGCGCCAGCAGCGGCAACTACGAGCAGTACTTC
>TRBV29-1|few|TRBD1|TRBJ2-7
CSVGGQGTYEQYF
TGCAGCGTTGGGGGACAGGGCACCTACGAGCAGTACTTC
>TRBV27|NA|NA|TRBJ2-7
CASSLQVPGVGEQYF
TGTGCCAGCAGTTTACAAGTGCCGGGGGTCGGCGAGCAGTACTTC
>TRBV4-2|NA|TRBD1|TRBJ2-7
CASSQDRDRGIYEQYF
TGTGCCAGCAGCCAAGACCGGGACAGGGGCATTTACGAGCAGTACTTC
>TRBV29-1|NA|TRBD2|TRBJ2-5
CSVNPKGLAGADPFGPQYF
TGCAGCGTTAACCCAAAGGGACTAGCGGGAGCGGACCCCTTCGGTCCCCAGTACTTC
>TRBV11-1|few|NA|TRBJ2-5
CASSGRGAQYF
TGTGCCAGCTCCGGGAGAGGGGCCCAGTACTTC
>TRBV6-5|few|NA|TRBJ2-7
CASSYYRNYEQYF
TGTGCCAGCAGTTACTACAGGAACTACGAGCAGTACTTC
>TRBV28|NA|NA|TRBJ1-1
CASSFFLSGAFF
TGTGCCAGCAGTTTTTTCCTATCTGGAGCTTTCTTT
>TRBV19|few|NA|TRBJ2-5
CASSPGTSGETQYF
TGTGCCAGTAGCCCAGGGACAAGCGGAGAGACCCAGTACTTC
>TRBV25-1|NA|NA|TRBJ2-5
CASRPSGFQETQYF
TGTGCCAGCAGGCCCAGCGGGTTTCAAGAGACCCAGTACTTC
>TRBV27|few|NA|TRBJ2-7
CASSSPRDNSYEQYF
TGTGCCAGCAGTTCACCCCGGGACAACTCCTACGAGCAGTACTTC
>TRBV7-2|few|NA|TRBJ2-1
CASAQRRRGPNEQFF
TGTGCCAGCGCCCAGAGGCGGAGGGGACCCAATGAGCAGTTCTTC
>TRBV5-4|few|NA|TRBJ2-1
CASSLVGKVARGSYNEQFF
TGTGCCAGCAGCTTGGTCGGGAAAGTTGCCCGTGGCTCCTACAATGAGCAGTTCTTC
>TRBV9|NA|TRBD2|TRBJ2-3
CASSGWGGTGADTQYF
TGTGCCAGCAGTGGGTGGGGGGGGACCGGAGCGGATACGCAGTATTTT
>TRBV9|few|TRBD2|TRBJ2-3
CASSPGLAGAGTDTQYF
TGTGCCAGCAGCCCAGGACTAGCGGGAGCAGGTACAGATACGCAGTATTTT
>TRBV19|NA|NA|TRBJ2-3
CASNPRGTLKVDTQYF
TGTGCCAGTAATCCCCGCGGGACGTTGAAGGTCGATACGCAGTATTTT
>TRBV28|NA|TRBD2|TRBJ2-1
CAVTSGRASGSWGQFF
TGTGCCGTCACTTCAGGCAGGGCTAGCGGGAGTTGGGGGCAGTTCTTC
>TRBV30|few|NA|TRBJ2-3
CAWSSSGQRPTDTQYF
TGTGCCTGGAGTTCTAGCGGACAGAGGCCCACAGATACGCAGTATTTT
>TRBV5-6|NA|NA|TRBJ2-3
CASSLAVDTQYF
TGTGCCAGCAGCTTGGCGGTAGATACGCAGTATTTT
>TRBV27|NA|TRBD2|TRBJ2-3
CASSKGLAGFPFTDTQYF
TGTGCCAGCAGTAAGGGACTAGCGGGTTTCCCGTTCACAGATACGCAGTATTTT
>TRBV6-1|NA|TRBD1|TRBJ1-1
CASRLTGDTEAFF
TGTGCCAGCAGGCTCACAGGGGACACTGAAGCTTTCTTT
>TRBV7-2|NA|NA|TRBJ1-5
CASTPPGSRDQPQHF
TGTGCCAGCACCCCCCCGGGGTCGCGCGATCAGCCCCAGCATTTT
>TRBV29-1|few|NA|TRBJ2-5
CSVEEGEGSQETQYF
TGCAGCGTTGAAGAAGGAGAAGGGAGCCAAGAGACCCAGTACTTC
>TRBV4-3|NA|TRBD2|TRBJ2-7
CASSHSSTSGSGYEQYF
TGCGCCAGCAGCCATTCCTCGACTAGCGGGAGTGGCTACGAGCAGTACTTC
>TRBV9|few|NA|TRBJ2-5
CASSVVEGLGTQYF
TGTGCCAGCAGCGTAGTCGAGGGACTGGGGACCCAGTACTTC
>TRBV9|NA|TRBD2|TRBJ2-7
CASSLGLAGGYEQYF
TGTGCCAGCAGCCTTGGACTAGCGGGAGGCTACGAGCAGTACTTC
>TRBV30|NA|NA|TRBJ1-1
CAWSVRGVRTEAFF
TGTGCCTGGAGTGTACGGGGGGTGCGGACTGAAGCTTTCTTT
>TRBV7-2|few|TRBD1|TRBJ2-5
CASSLGDRFQETQYF
TGTGCCAGCAGCTTAGGGGACAGATTTCAAGAGACCCAGTACTTC
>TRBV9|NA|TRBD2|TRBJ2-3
CASSPLDGRAGEDTQYF
TGTGCCAGCAGCCCCCTGGACGGGAGGGCCGGTGAAGATACGCAGTATTTT
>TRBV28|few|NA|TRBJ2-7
CASSTGQNYEQYF
TGTGCCAGCAGCACCGGACAGAACTACGAGCAGTACTTC